A single sample gave rise to the 26 T cell receptor beta chains below, sequenced in a study of shared clonotypes between healthy human individuals. Using immunoSEQ multiplex PCR, the repertoire was profiled, and TCRdb retains in-frame clones only, with some absent. The profile shows around 600,000 clones, approximately 95% of them singletons. CD45RO-negative cells were positively selected for CCR7, leaving out terminally differentiated effector memory CD45RA+ cells. Sequencing was performed on naive CD8+ T cells sorted from blood. Receptors were obtained from a woman younger than 45 in good health.

This chain uses TRBV2 with TRBJ1-2, with D tentatively TRBD1 (6 bases). CDR1 SNHLY and CDR2 FYNNEI come from the germline V gene. Deletions cut 3 bases from V and 2 bases from J, with 7 bases between. CDR3 size: 13 residues. The CDR3 DNA reads TGTGCCAGCAGTGATCAGGGGAACTATGGCTACACCTTC. It specifies CASSDQGNYGYTF.

CDR3 protein: CSVSGQGANTIYF. The DNA of the CDR3 is TGCAGCGTGTCAGGACAGGGGGCCAACACCATATATTTT. This rearrangement joins TRBV29-1 to TRBJ1-3; 11 nucleotides align to TRBD1. Trimming at V came to 6 bases and at J to 7 bases, leaving 5 bases not matched to a gene. Germline CDR1 reads SQVTM; CDR2 reads ANQGSEA. The CDR3 spans 13 residues.

The chain couples TRBV7-9 to TRBJ1-4; 9 bases fit TRBD1. Germline lookup yields CDR1 SEHNR and CDR2 FQNEAQ (reference sequence). The CDR3 covers 15 residues. J was trimmed by 5 bases and V by 5 bases; bases with no gene match: 6. The CDR3 loop reads CASSAKTGGNEKLFF. The DNA for the CDR3 is TGTGCCAGCAGCGCCAAGACAGGGGGAAATGAAAAACTGTTTTTT.

The chain joins TRBV7-9 to TRBJ1-2; D is unclear. This CDR3 contains 13 residues. Per the germline V gene, CDR1 is SEHNR and CDR2 is FQNEAQ (reference sequence). V was trimmed by 0 bases and J by 2 bases, leaving 4 bases between them. The CDR3 coding sequence is TGTGCCAGCAGCTTAGCGCGAAACTATGGCTACACCTTC. Its protein product is CASSLARNYGYTF.

V gene TRBV2 combines with J gene TRBJ2-5; weak D call: TRBD1 (6 bases). Trimming shortened V by 9 bases and J by 2 bases, and 22 bases separated the two germline ends. Germline V gives CDR1 SNHLY, CDR2 FYNNEI. The CDR3 consists of 16 residues. In nucleotides, the CDR3 is TGTGCCAGTCGGACCGACAGGAATGTGGGGCAAGAGACCCAGTACTTC. Protein sequence: CASRTDRNVGQETQYF.

This chain links TRBV30 with TRBJ2-3; D is uncertain. CDR1 GTSNPN and CDR2 SVGIG come from the germline V gene (reference sequence). Trimming removed 5 bases from V and 1 base from J, with 7 bases in between. This CDR3 is built from 12 residues. The CDR3 sequence is CAWWEGTDTQYF. The CDR3 DNA is TGTGCCTGGTGGGAAGGCACAGATACGCAGTATTTT.

V and J are TRBV27 and TRBJ2-2; the D is unclear. This CDR3 comprises 14 residues. V was trimmed by 6 bases and J by 1 base, leaving 9 bases between them. From germline, CDR1 is MNHEY and CDR2 SMNVEV (reference sequence). CDR3 DNA: TGTGCCAGCAGACCGGGCCGGAACACCGGGGAGCTGTTTTTT. Its translation is CASRPGRNTGELFF.

The chain combines TRBV13 with TRBJ1-4, with 8 positions matching TRBD1. CDR1 and CDR2 from the germline V gene are PRHDT and FYEKMQ (reference sequence). CDR3 size: 16 residues. The trim removed 5 bases at V and 8 bases at J, leaving 13 bases unmatched. The CDR3 reads CASSLRLDRGSEKLFF. CDR3 nucleotides: TGTGCCAGCAGCCTCAGACTCGACAGGGGAAGCGAAAAACTGTTTTTT.

The chain has TRBV19 and TRBJ1-2; the match to TRBD1 covers 7 bases. V shed 6 bases and J 4 bases; nucleotides not matched to a gene: 8. Germline values: CDR1 LNHDA, CDR2 SQIVND (reference sequence). The CDR3 loop spans 14 amino acids. As DNA, the CDR3 is TGTGCCAGTAGCCTGCAGGGGGTTTCCTATGGCTACACCTTC. Its protein is CASSLQGVSYGYTF. Complete variable domain (other parts from reference TRBV19 and TRBJ1-2): DGGITQSPKYLFRKEGQNVTLSCEQNLNHDAMYWYRQDPGQGLRLIYYSQIVNDFQKGDIAEGYSVSREKKESFPLTVTSAQKNPTAFYLCASSLQGVSYGYTFGSGTRLTVV.

This clone occurred once. The V and J genes are TRBV7-9 and TRBJ2-7; TRBD2 agrees at 8 bases. This CDR3 spans 19 amino acids. The junction had 20 bases not matched to a gene; V was cut back by 0 bases and J by 7 bases. Germline V gives CDR1 SEHNR, CDR2 FQNEAQ (reference sequence). CDR3 amino acids: CASSLAIHGLAPAGREQYF. In nucleotides, the CDR3 is TGTGCCAGCAGCTTAGCAATCCACGGACTAGCCCCGGCGGGGAGGGAGCAGTACTTC.

The table lists this clone with a count of one. This sequence joins TRBV19 and TRBJ1-5; 8 bases align to TRBD1. J lost 4 bases, V lost 5 bases, and 13 bases had no gene match. Germline V gene lookup returns CDR1 LNHDA and CDR2 SQIVND (reference sequence). The CDR3 contains 17 residues. CDR3 protein: CASSGGQGGSWNQPQHF. The CDR3 DNA is TGTGCCAGTAGTGGCGGACAGGGCGGGAGTTGGAATCAGCCCCAGCATTTT.

The chain uses TRBV7-6 and TRBJ1-4; TRBD1 matches 7 bases. This CDR3 is 15 amino acids long. The ends lost 5 bases at V and 0 bases at J; junction bases unmatched: 3. Germline-derived CDR1 and CDR2 are SGHVS and FNYEAQ. The CDR3 here is CASSQGVSTNEKLFF. In DNA form, the CDR3 reads TGTGCCAGCAGCCAGGGGGTTTCAACTAATGAAAAACTGTTTTTT.

This chain uses TRBV28 with TRBJ2-1; TRBD2 agrees at 8 bases. Germline V lookup: CDR1 MDHEN, CDR2 SYDVKM. CDR3 size: 14 residues. The V segment lost 1 base and the J segment 10 bases; nucleotides outside the gene matches: 6. The CDR3 nucleotides read TGTGCCAGCAGTTTATTCGGACTAGCTGGCGAGCAGTTCTTC. Translating gives CASSLFGLAGEQFF. The full variable domain, its missing parts supplied by reference TRBV28 and TRBJ2-1, is DVKVTQSSRYLVKRTGEKVFLECVQDMDHENMFWYRQDPGLGLRLIYFSYDVKMKEKGDIPEGYSVSREKKERFSLILESASTNQTSMYLCASSLFGLAGEQFFGPGTRLTVL.

This sequence joins TRBV28 and TRBJ2-7, with TRBD2 as a possible D gene (5 bases). The CDR3 loop spans 14 amino acids. The germline V gene encodes CDR1 MDHEN and CDR2 SYDVKM. V lost 7 bases to trimming and J lost 3 bases, with 16 bases between them. CDR3 protein: CASTDRLARYEQYF. In DNA, the CDR3 is TGTGCCAGCACCGACCGGCTAGCCCGCTACGAGCAGTACTTC.

The chain is built from TRBV9 and TRBJ1-1; D gene uncertain. The CDR3 sequence is 14 residues long. Trimming took off 4 bases at V and 0 bases at J, with 10 bases between the two ends. Germline values: CDR1 SGDLS, CDR2 YYNGEE. CDR3 loop: CASSIRALNTEAFF. In DNA form, the CDR3 reads TGTGCCAGCAGCATCCGGGCGCTGAACACTGAAGCTTTCTTT.

The chain couples TRBV7-9 to TRBJ2-7, with 13 bases that match TRBD2. The CDR3 runs to 15 residues. The germline V gene encodes CDR1 SEHNR and CDR2 FQNEAQ (reference sequence). The V gene end was trimmed by 5 bases and the J gene end by 5 bases; junction bases not matched to a gene: 6. CDR3 nucleotide sequence: TGTGCCAGCAGCCCCCGACTAGCGGGAGGTAACGAGCAGTACTTC. Translated: CASSPRLAGGNEQYF.

This clone occurred once. The identical CDR3 is also encoded by other nucleotide sequences in the sample. The genes are TRBV27 and TRBJ2-1; weak D call: TRBD2 (5 bases). With 2 bases removed from V and 8 bases from J, the gap between germline ends came to 7 bases. Germline CDR1 reads MNHEY; CDR2 reads SMNVEV (reference sequence). The CDR3 consists of 12 residues. The CDR3 protein is CASSLRGDEQFF. The CDR3 nucleotides read TGTGCCAGCAGTTTACGGGGTGATGAGCAGTTCTTC.

The chain couples TRBV18 to TRBJ1-1; TRBD1 is a possible D gene (6 bases). The germline V gene has CDR1 KGHSH and CDR2 LQKENI. V dropped 3 bases and J dropped 1 base, with 15 bases sitting between them. The CDR3 spans 16 residues. CDR3 nucleotide sequence: TGTGCCAGCTCACCGCGGAGTTCGACAGGGAACACTGAAGCTTTCTTT. Translation: CASSPRSSTGNTEAFF.

V and J are TRBV2 and TRBJ1-5; 9 bases align to TRBD1. The CDR3 spans 15 residues. Germline V gene lookup returns CDR1 SNHLY and CDR2 FYNNEI. V shed 6 bases, J shed 5 bases, and the junction held 8 bases outside the gene matches. CDR3 protein: CASSFGQGKDQPQHF. The CDR3 coding sequence is TGTGCCAGCAGCTTCGGACAGGGGAAAGATCAGCCCCAGCATTTT.

The table lists this clone with a count of one. The chain employs TRBV5-1 and TRBJ2-7, with a tentative D call TRBD2 (5 bases). The CDR3 contains 17 residues. Between the trimmed V and J ends, which lost 0 bases and 5 bases, there was a span of 21 bases. In germline, CDR1 is SGHRS, CDR2 YFSETQ. The CDR3 spells CASSLAYGVRIPNEQYF. CDR3 coding DNA: TGCGCCAGCAGCTTGGCCTACGGGGTACGGATCCCTAACGAGCAGTACTTC.

This clone appeared a single time. This rearrangement joins TRBV19 to TRBJ2-7; 8 nucleotides align to TRBD1. The germline V gene has CDR1 LNHDA and CDR2 SQIVND (reference sequence). Germline trimming cut 6 bases from V and 0 bases from J; bases unmatched to any gene: 7. The CDR3 spans 15 residues. The CDR3 DNA is TGTGCCAGTAGCCCGGGACAGGACCACTCCTACGAGCAGTACTTC. It codes for CASSPGQDHSYEQYF.

The chain uses TRBV6-6 and TRBJ2-7, with D perhaps matching TRBD1 or TRBD2 (6 bases each). The CDR3 loop spans 16 amino acids. CDR1 MNHNY and CDR2 SVGAGI come from the germline V gene (reference sequence). V was clipped by 6 bases and J by 3 bases, with 21 bases between them. Written as DNA, the CDR3 is TGTGCCAGCAGCGTACGAACCGGAGGGGGTGACTACGAGCAGTACTTC. Encoded protein: CASSVRTGGGDYEQYF.

This sequence joins TRBV28 and TRBJ1-5; D may be TRBD1 (6 bases). V was clipped by 2 bases and J by 0 bases, with 17 bases between them. This CDR3 contains 18 residues. The germline V gene encodes CDR1 MDHEN and CDR2 SYDVKM. The CDR3 spells CASSLPGAAMYSNQPQHF. Here the CDR3 DNA reads TGTGCCAGCAGTTTACCAGGGGCAGCTATGTATAGCAATCAGCCCCAGCATTTT. The full variable domain, completed using reference TRBV28 and TRBJ1-5, is DVKVTQSSRYLVKRTGEKVFLECVQDMDHENMFWYRQDPGLGLRLIYFSYDVKMKEKGDIPEGYSVSREKKERFSLILESASTNQTSMYLCASSLPGAAMYSNQPQHFGDGTRLSIL.

For the CDR3, the DNA is TGCAGCGTTGAAGGGCAGGGACAGGAGACCTGGGAGCAGTACTTC. It yields the protein CSVEGQGQETWEQYF. The chain employs TRBV29-1 and TRBJ2-7, with 8 nucleotides matching TRBD1. The CDR3 has 15 residues. Germline assignment: CDR1 SQVTM and CDR2 ANQGSEA. V was pared by 1 base and J by 7 bases, with 12 bases of the junction left unmatched.

The rearrangement joins TRBV6-6 to TRBJ1-5, with 7 bases lining up with TRBD1. The J segment lost 0 bases and the V segment lost 6 bases, leaving 5 bases of the junction unmatched. The CDR3 is 15 amino acids. Germline CDR1 reads MNHNY; CDR2 reads SVGAGI (reference sequence). CDR3 protein: CASSDGTDSNQPQHF. The CDR3, as DNA: TGTGCCAGCAGCGATGGGACAGATAGCAATCAGCCCCAGCATTTT.

V usage is TRBV7-9 and J usage is TRBJ1-3; possible D gene TRBD1, 5 bases. With 5 bases removed from V and 0 bases from J, the gap between germline ends came to 11 bases. The CDR3 sequence is 15 residues long. Germline loops: CDR1 SEHNR, CDR2 FQNEAQ (reference sequence). In DNA form, the CDR3 reads TGTGCCAGCAGCACGGGACCGCGCTCTGGAAACACCATATATTTT. Translated, it gives CASSTGPRSGNTIYF.